This T cell receptor (beta chain) emerged from a study of T cell changes during pregnancy in multiple sclerosis. CDR1 and CDR2 from the germline V gene are LNHDA and SQIVND (reference sequence). Trimming took off 9 bases at V and 3 bases at J, with 18 bases between the two ends. This CDR3 is built from 14 residues. Sequencing used immunoSEQ multiplex PCR; TCRdb keeps in-frame clones, though not all of them. Of 85,000 to 130,000 clones listed, approximately 92% are singletons. This clonotype was sampled from a female donor with multiple sclerosis, enrolled in a pregnancy study. The chain recombines TRBV19 with TRBJ2-7, with a tentative D call TRBD1 (6 bases). The starting material was peripheral blood, obtained in the second trimester of pregnancy. CDR3: CASQQNRAHYEQYF. In DNA, the CDR3 is TGTGCCAGCCAACAAAACAGGGCCCACTACGAGCAGTACTTC.